What follows describes a single T cell receptor beta chain. The antigen is unknown. The data were obtained in a study of T cell repertoires in cytomegalovirus infection. At the level of the study: Alongside well-studied HLA-B-restricted CMV epitopes, recently identified HLA-C-restricted CMV epitopes were also used. Signatures in public TCR beta sequences pointed to both CMV infection and matching HLA type. Study-wide results and caveats: Cumulated frequencies of public TCR beta families served to identify carriers of CMV plus the relevant HLA.

Trimming took 8 bases from V and 8 from J, leaving 19 bases between them. This CDR3 is built from 13 residues. In germline, CDR1 is DFQATT, CDR2 SNEGSKA (reference sequence). One entry per CDR3 protein, called by TCRdb with MiXCR from the reads. The table shows some 800,000 distinct CDR3 sequences, with roughly 29% occurring only once. The chain couples TRBV20-1 to TRBJ2-1; D uncertain. This receptor was identified in a human donor in good health (CMV status not recorded). Some clones in this sample may be carry-over from other donors' samples. The specimen comprised cultured CD8+ T cells from PBMCs, sampled from culture after CMV antigen stimulation. The CDR3: CSTEILSIYEQFF. CDR3 nucleotides: TGCAGTACCGAGATCTTAAGTATTTATGAGCAGTTCTTC.